This T cell receptor beta chain was sequenced for a study of T cells in Graves' hyperthyroidism and ophthalmopathy. This clonotype was recorded at least ten times. Amplified TCR beta CDR3 regions derived from RNA transcripts. A set of HTBI primers served as the primers for a first-round RT-PCR of the TCR CDR3. MiXCR was run by TCRdb on the multiplex PCR reads, yielding one entry per CDR3 protein. The sample holds roughly 520,000 distinct CDR3 sequences, around a quarter seen once. The CDR3 runs to 11 residues. V lost 6 bases, J lost 5 bases, and 10 bases lay in between. The germline V gene has CDR1 DFQATT and CDR2 SNEGSKA (reference sequence).

Input material: blood. V and J are TRBV20-1 and TRBJ1-1; the D is unclear. The clonotype originates from a woman aged 25 to 39 with Graves' ophthalmopathy. CDR3 sequence: CSAEERTEAFF. The DNA for the CDR3 is TGCAGTGCGGAGGAGAGGACTGAAGCTTTCTTT.